This section outlines one T cell receptor (beta chain) sequence together with its context. Losses at the gene ends were 5 bases for V and 4 bases for J; bases not matched to a gene: 2. The CDR3 runs 13 residues. The data are from a study of control samples from healthy donors and cancer patients. Repertoires were generated with immunoSEQ multiplex PCR, while TCRdb's copy carries only in-frame clones and drops some. The sample lists about 140,000 clones, 70% to 90% occurring once. The clonotype was recovered from a woman between 25 and 40 years old in good health. The material sequenced was blood. This chain joins TRBV12-3 or TRBV12-4 and TRBJ2-1; 7 bases match TRBD2. The CDR3, as DNA: TGTGCCAGCAGTCCGGGACTATACAATGAGCAGTTCTTC. Translation: CASSPGLYNEQFF.